This TCR beta chain was retrieved from a study of shared T cell receptors in the human thymus. Sequencing used immunoSEQ multiplex PCR; TCRdb keeps in-frame clones, though not all of them. Of some 660,000 clones in the sample, around 87% were seen once. Separately, the same data were catalogued under a study of human thymus T cells. From that report: The study used thymus tissue resected during corrective heart surgery. An apparent bias in V and J gene usage was seen in thymic and blood repertoires. Related reports documented highly overlapping thymic repertoires among unrelated individuals.

Sequencing was performed on thymocytes. This clonotype was sampled from a boy in the first two years of life with a congenital heart defect.

The DNA for the CDR3 is TGTGCCAGTAGTCCCCCCCAAGGGACAGGCCTCAATCAGCCCCAGCATTTT. Its protein product is CASSPPQGTGLNQPQHF. The chain is built from TRBV19 and TRBJ1-5, with TRBD1 matching 8 bases. The germline CDR1 and CDR2 sequences are LNHDA and SQIVND (reference sequence). V dropped 5 bases and J dropped 3; count of bases not matched to a gene: 12. The CDR3 is made up of 17 amino acids.